The sequence of this T cell receptor (beta chain) was determined in a study of shared clonotypes between healthy human individuals. Findings and limits, study-wide: A generally larger estimated richness was seen in naive subsets than in memory subsets.

CDR1 and CDR2 (germline): SGHTA, FQGNSA. J was trimmed by 14 bases and V by 4 bases; bases with no gene match: 6. This CDR3 has 12 amino acids. Healthy HIV-negative adults without recent acute infections or vaccinations served as donors. As regards this clone: Its antigen is unidentified.

The authors loaded 200 ng DNA, 30,000 to 35,000 T cell genomes, into sorted-subset replicate PCRs. TCRdb's table, derived via immunoSEQ multiplex PCR, lists solely in-frame clones and lacks some. The sample lists about 2,500,000 clones, roughly nine tenths occurring once. Specimen: naive CD4+ T cells sorted from blood. Subset: CD45RA+ positively selected. The chain combines TRBV7-2 with TRBJ2-1, with TRBD2 matching over 9 bases. This clonotype originated in a young man in good health. Written as DNA, the CDR3 is TGTGCCAGCAGCTCAACCGGGACTAGCAAGTTCTTC. Its protein product is CASSSTGTSKFF.